This T cell receptor (beta chain) was sequenced in a study of STAT5B mutations in CD4+ large granular lymphocyte leukemia. Broader study findings: Patient CD4-sorted repertoires stayed more clonal than healthy ones after leukemic-clone removal.

This clone was counted between two and nine times. Its antigen is currently unknown. This table comes from immunoSEQ multiplex PCR, and its TCRdb copy is limited to in-frame clones, with some not included. The sample has under 55,000 clones, 86% seen once. The CDR3 sequence is 12 residues long. V was shortened by 4 bases and J by 8 bases, with 14 bases between the two germline ends. Germline CDR1 is GTSNPN and CDR2 is SVGIG (reference sequence). This chain connects TRBV30 to TRBJ1-2, with TRBD1 as a possible D gene (5 bases). The sequenced sample was CD4+ T cells from blood buffy coats. This receptor was identified in a human donor in good health. The CDR3 region has the DNA TGTGCCTGGACTTTCCCAGGGCAAGGCTACACCTTC. Its protein product is CAWTFPGQGYTF.